A selection of T cell receptor beta chains follows, all from one sample in a study of OX40 agonist ivuxolimab in advanced cancers. TCRdb's table, derived via immunoSEQ multiplex PCR, lists solely in-frame clones and lacks some. The sample lists around 100,000 clones, 90% seen once, with more than 0.25% in the top ten. This material consisted of CD4+ or CD8+ T cells sorted from blood, taken in a trial of the OX40 agonist ivuxolimab. The receptors were gathered from an adult with an advanced solid tumor such as melanoma, head and neck, liver or kidney cancer. Both conserved end residues are part of each CDR3. Fields, in order: J gene, V gene, clone size, D gene, CDR3 DNA, CDR3 protein. D genes are given only for firm matches. For some rows the clone size is stated as once, few or many, or as a class when expanded; others skip it.

J: TRBJ2-3; V: TRBV9; size: once; D: -; DNA: TGTGCCAGCAGCGTAAAAGGGAGCACAGATACGCAGTATTTT; CDR3: CASSVKGSTDTQYF
J: TRBJ1-2; V: TRBV28; size: -; D: -; DNA: TGTGCCAGCAGTCTCGCCGTCCTAGGCTATGGCTACACCTTC; CDR3: CASSLAVLGYGYTF
J: TRBJ2-6; V: TRBV19; size: -; D: -; DNA: TGTGCCAGCGGACAGTGGTCCTCTGGGGCCAACGTCCTGACTTTC; CDR3: CASGQWSSGANVLTF
J: TRBJ2-3; V: TRBV19; size: -; D: TRBD2; DNA: TGTGCCAGTAGGGTTAGCGGGAGCGCAGATACGCAGTATTTT; CDR3: CASRVSGSADTQYF
J: TRBJ2-5; V: TRBV29-1; size: -; D: TRBD2; DNA: TGCAGCGTTACCCGGGGCTTACTAGCGGGAGTTGCGGAGACCCAGTACTTC; CDR3: CSVTRGLLAGVAETQYF
J: TRBJ1-3; V: TRBV21-1; size: -; D: -; DNA: TGTGCCAGCAGCAAGAGTGTAAACACCATATATTTT; CDR3: CASSKSVNTIYF
J: TRBJ2-1; V: TRBV5-1; size: -; D: -; DNA: TGCGCCAGCAGCTTGGTGGGCGGGGAGTCCTACAATGAGCAGTTCTTC; CDR3: CASSLVGGESYNEQFF
J: TRBJ1-1; V: TRBV11-2; size: -; D: -; DNA: TGTGCCAGCAGCTTTCAGGGAAACACTGAAGCTTTCTTT; CDR3: CASSFQGNTEAFF
J: TRBJ2-1; V: TRBV30; size: -; D: TRBD1; DNA: TGTGCCTGGAGGGAGGACAGGACCTACAATGAGCAGTTCTTC; CDR3: CAWREDRTYNEQFF
J: TRBJ1-1; V: TRBV28; size: -; D: TRBD1; DNA: TGTGCCGTCCGGGGGGGACAGCCGTACACTGAAGCTTTCTTT; CDR3: CAVRGGQPYTEAFF
J: TRBJ2-7; V: TRBV5-5; size: -; D: -; DNA: TGTGCCAGCAGCGTTCAGGGGATGCACGAGCAGTACTTC; CDR3: CASSVQGMHEQYF
J: TRBJ2-5; V: TRBV9; size: -; D: -; DNA: TGTGCCAGCAGCGTAGCTATGGGGGGGACCCAGTACTTC; CDR3: CASSVAMGGTQYF
J: TRBJ2-7; V: TRBV5-4; size: -; D: TRBD1; DNA: TGTGCCAGCAGCAATCGACAGGGGGCGTCCTACGAGCAGTACTTC; CDR3: CASSNRQGASYEQYF
J: TRBJ2-1; V: TRBV9; size: -; D: -; DNA: TGTGCCAGCAGCCCGACCGGGACGGAGAACAATGAGCAGTTCTTC; CDR3: CASSPTGTENNEQFF
J: TRBJ1-1; V: TRBV6-6; size: few; D: -; DNA: TGTGCCAGCAGCCCGACAAACCGGTGGGCTTTCTTT; CDR3: CASSPTNRWAFF
J: TRBJ1-5; V: TRBV18; size: once; D: -; DNA: TGTGCCAGCTCCTCGGACCAAAATAGCAATCAGCCCCAGCATTTT; CDR3: CASSSDQNSNQPQHF